Listed below are T cell receptor beta chains from one sample, sequenced in a study of T cells after yellow fever vaccination. TCRdb redid the calling of the 5' RACE reads with MiXCR, one entry per CDR3 protein. The table includes around 550,000 distinct CDR3 sequences, about a fifth detected once. The sequencing used PBMCs, collected 15 days after the yellow fever booster vaccination. The receptors stem from a man younger than 45 who received the YFV17D yellow fever vaccine. The CDR3 runs from the conserved cysteine through the conserved F or W. Each record gives: CDR3 protein, CDR3 DNA, clone size, D gene, CDR3 length, J gene, V gene. D genes are given only for firm matches. Clone size is given for some rows only: seen once, a few or many times, or a class if the clone is expanded.

cdr3_aa: CASSRVSGANVLTF
cdr3_nt: TGTGCCAGCTCACGGGTATCTGGGGCCAACGTCCTGACTTTC
clone_size: .
d_call: .
cdr3_length: 14
j_call: TRBJ2-6
v_call: TRBV18

cdr3_aa: CATADRRIEAFF
cdr3_nt: TGTGCCACAGCGGACCGCCGGATTGAAGCTTTCTTT
clone_size: .
d_call: .
cdr3_length: 12
j_call: TRBJ1-1
v_call: TRBV19

cdr3_aa: CSARGGVSSYEQYF
cdr3_nt: TGCAGTGCTAGAGGAGGGGTTTCAAGCTACGAGCAGTACTTC
clone_size: once
d_call: .
cdr3_length: 14
j_call: TRBJ2-7
v_call: TRBV20-1

cdr3_aa: CASRSLGTGGLYEQYF
cdr3_nt: TGTGCCAGCAGGTCTTTAGGGACAGGGGGCCTATACGAGCAGTACTTC
clone_size: few
d_call: TRBD1
cdr3_length: 16
j_call: TRBJ2-7
v_call: TRBV28

cdr3_aa: CASGATKAGAPGTDTQYF
cdr3_nt: TGTGCTAGTGGTGCCACGAAAGCCGGGGCCCCTGGCACAGATACGCAGTATTTT
clone_size: .
d_call: .
cdr3_length: 18
j_call: TRBJ2-3
v_call: TRBV12-5

cdr3_aa: CASSAHSGTDTQYF
cdr3_nt: TGTGCCAGCAGCGCGCACAGCGGCACAGATACGCAGTATTTT
clone_size: many
d_call: .
cdr3_length: 14
j_call: TRBJ2-3
v_call: TRBV28

cdr3_aa: CSAFGLAGTGRQFF
cdr3_nt: TGCAGTGCTTTCGGACTAGCGGGAACCGGGAGGCAGTTCTTC
clone_size: .
d_call: TRBD2
cdr3_length: 14
j_call: TRBJ2-1
v_call: TRBV20-1

cdr3_aa: CASSTTSGSREQYF
cdr3_nt: TGCGCCAGCAGTACGACTAGCGGGAGTCGCGAGCAGTACTTC
clone_size: .
d_call: TRBD2
cdr3_length: 14
j_call: TRBJ2-7
v_call: TRBV10-2

cdr3_aa: CASSPPSGSFNEQFF
cdr3_nt: TGTGCCAGCAGCCCGCCTAGCGGATCCTTCAATGAGCAGTTCTTC
clone_size: .
d_call: TRBD2
cdr3_length: 15
j_call: TRBJ2-1
v_call: TRBV7-9

cdr3_aa: CASSLVSGSNEQFF
cdr3_nt: TGTGCCAGCAGCTTAGTCTCGGGGAGCAATGAGCAGTTCTTC
clone_size: .
d_call: .
cdr3_length: 14
j_call: TRBJ2-1
v_call: TRBV11-3

cdr3_aa: CASSFQRETTPSQFF
cdr3_nt: TGCGCCAGCAGCTTCCAGCGGGAGACTACGCCCTCTCAGTTCTTC
clone_size: .
d_call: TRBD2
cdr3_length: 15
j_call: TRBJ2-1
v_call: TRBV5-1

cdr3_aa: CASVSRVGQPQHF
cdr3_nt: TGTGCCAGTGTTTCCCGGGTCGGACAGCCCCAGCATTTT
clone_size: .
d_call: .
cdr3_length: 13
j_call: TRBJ1-5
v_call: TRBV19

cdr3_aa: CASSPGTGNTGELFF
cdr3_nt: TGTGCCAGCAGCCCCGGGACGGGGAACACCGGGGAGCTGTTTTTT
clone_size: many
d_call: .
cdr3_length: 15
j_call: TRBJ2-2
v_call: TRBV4-2

cdr3_aa: CASSLEPSPRPQYF
cdr3_nt: TGTGCCAGCAGCTTAGAACCCAGTCCCCGGCCCCAGTACTTC
clone_size: .
d_call: .
cdr3_length: 14
j_call: TRBJ2-5
v_call: TRBV7-4

cdr3_aa: CASSHRTDYEQYF
cdr3_nt: TGTGCCAGCAGCCACCGGACAGACTACGAGCAGTACTTC
clone_size: few
d_call: .
cdr3_length: 13
j_call: TRBJ2-7
v_call: TRBV5-4

cdr3_aa: CASQQGYQPQPF
cdr3_nt: TGTGCCAGTCAACAGGGGTATCAGCCCCAGCCTTTT
clone_size: .
d_call: TRBD1
cdr3_length: 12
j_call: TRBJ1-5
v_call: TRBV6-6

cdr3_aa: CATSAGDGPGHTQYF
cdr3_nt: TGTGCCACCAGTGCAGGCGACGGACCAGGGCATACGCAGTATTTT
clone_size: few
d_call: .
cdr3_length: 15
j_call: TRBJ2-3
v_call: TRBV24-1

cdr3_aa: CSARPIPGNTGELFF
cdr3_nt: TGCAGTGCTAGACCTATCCCAGGCAACACCGGGGAGCTGTTTTTT
clone_size: many
d_call: .
cdr3_length: 15
j_call: TRBJ2-2
v_call: TRBV20-1

cdr3_aa: CASSPDINYGYTF
cdr3_nt: TGTGCCAGCAGCCCGGACATCAACTATGGCTACACCTTC
clone_size: .
d_call: .
cdr3_length: 13
j_call: TRBJ1-2
v_call: TRBV14

cdr3_aa: CASSFRVQETQYF
cdr3_nt: TGTGCCAGCAGCTTCAGGGTCCAAGAGACCCAGTACTTC
clone_size: many
d_call: .
cdr3_length: 13
j_call: TRBJ2-5
v_call: TRBV7-8

cdr3_aa: CASSPMGGSTDTQYF
cdr3_nt: TGTGCCAGCAGCCCTATGGGGGGGAGCACAGATACGCAGTATTTT
clone_size: few
d_call: TRBD2
cdr3_length: 15
j_call: TRBJ2-3
v_call: TRBV4-2

cdr3_aa: CSASSDPSYEQYF
cdr3_nt: TGCAGTGCTAGCTCCGATCCTTCCTACGAGCAGTACTTC
clone_size: .
d_call: .
cdr3_length: 13
j_call: TRBJ2-7
v_call: TRBV20-1

cdr3_aa: CSVGLLGYEQYF
cdr3_nt: TGCAGCGTTGGCCTACTAGGCTACGAGCAGTACTTC
clone_size: .
d_call: .
cdr3_length: 12
j_call: TRBJ2-7
v_call: TRBV29-1

cdr3_aa: CASSFIAGGWKETQYF
cdr3_nt: TGTGCCAGCAGCTTTATTGCGGGAGGTTGGAAAGAGACCCAGTACTTC
clone_size: .
d_call: TRBD2
cdr3_length: 16
j_call: TRBJ2-5
v_call: TRBV5-6

cdr3_aa: CSAGTGDSYEQYF
cdr3_nt: TGCAGTGCTGGGACTGGGGACTCCTACGAGCAGTACTTC
clone_size: once
d_call: .
cdr3_length: 13
j_call: TRBJ2-7
v_call: TRBV20-1

cdr3_aa: CASSFGGRCEQYF
cdr3_nt: TGTGCCAGCAGCTTCGGGGGCCGCTGCGAGCAGTACTTC
clone_size: .
d_call: .
cdr3_length: 13
j_call: TRBJ2-7
v_call: TRBV7-9

cdr3_aa: CASSLSGPGSYNEQFF
cdr3_nt: TGTGCCAGCAGTTTGTCTGGGCCTGGCTCCTACAATGAGCAGTTCTTC
clone_size: many
d_call: .
cdr3_length: 16
j_call: TRBJ2-1
v_call: TRBV28

cdr3_aa: CSARVLVWASGVSSYEQYF
cdr3_nt: TGCAGTGCTAGAGTCTTGGTTTGGGCTAGCGGGGTTAGCTCCTACGAGCAGTACTTC
clone_size: few
d_call: TRBD2
cdr3_length: 19
j_call: TRBJ2-7
v_call: TRBV20-1

cdr3_aa: CASSFQGSNQPQHF
cdr3_nt: TGTGCCAGCAGTTTTCAGGGAAGCAATCAGCCCCAGCATTTT
clone_size: many
d_call: .
cdr3_length: 14
j_call: TRBJ1-5
v_call: TRBV5-4

cdr3_aa: CASTPGGSGINEQFF
cdr3_nt: TGTGCCAGCACCCCCGGAGGAAGCGGGATAAATGAGCAGTTCTTC
clone_size: .
d_call: TRBD2
cdr3_length: 15
j_call: TRBJ2-1
v_call: TRBV12-3/TRBV12-4

cdr3_aa: CASSNRQTYEQYF
cdr3_nt: TGTGCCAGCAGTAACAGACAGACCTACGAGCAGTACTTC
clone_size: .
d_call: .
cdr3_length: 13
j_call: TRBJ2-7
v_call: TRBV25-1

cdr3_aa: CASSYSTSGRPNEQFF
cdr3_nt: TGTGCCAGCAGTTACTCGACTAGCGGGAGGCCCAATGAGCAGTTCTTC
clone_size: .
d_call: TRBD2
cdr3_length: 16
j_call: TRBJ2-1
v_call: TRBV6-2/TRBV6-3

cdr3_aa: CASSVGVTTEAFF
cdr3_nt: TGTGCCAGCAGTGTCGGGGTTACCACTGAAGCTTTCTTT
clone_size: few
d_call: .
cdr3_length: 13
j_call: TRBJ1-1
v_call: TRBV2

cdr3_aa: CASSQKKTVNHEQYF
cdr3_nt: TGTGCCAGCTCACAAAAAAAGACAGTAAACCACGAGCAGTACTTC
clone_size: many
d_call: .
cdr3_length: 15
j_call: TRBJ2-7
v_call: TRBV18

cdr3_aa: CSVLAGGPFETQYF
cdr3_nt: TGCAGTGTACTAGCGGGAGGGCCCTTCGAGACCCAGTACTTC
clone_size: .
d_call: TRBD2
cdr3_length: 14
j_call: TRBJ2-5
v_call: TRBV20-1

cdr3_aa: CASSPFDSYEQYF
cdr3_nt: TGCGCCAGCAGCCCCTTTGACTCCTACGAGCAGTACTTC
clone_size: .
d_call: .
cdr3_length: 13
j_call: TRBJ2-7
v_call: TRBV5-1

cdr3_aa: CASSQGRTDTQYF
cdr3_nt: TGCGCCAGCAGCCAGGGGCGTACAGATACGCAGTATTTT
clone_size: few
d_call: .
cdr3_length: 13
j_call: TRBJ2-3
v_call: TRBV5-1

cdr3_aa: CASSPIRGEQYF
cdr3_nt: TGTGCCAGCAGTCCAATCAGGGGCGAGCAGTACTTC
clone_size: many
d_call: .
cdr3_length: 12
j_call: TRBJ2-7
v_call: TRBV12-3/TRBV12-4

cdr3_aa: CSASDGASGQETQYF
cdr3_nt: TGCAGTGCTAGCGACGGGGCTAGCGGACAAGAGACCCAGTACTTC
clone_size: .
d_call: TRBD2
cdr3_length: 15
j_call: TRBJ2-5
v_call: TRBV20-1

cdr3_aa: CASSRQGNSGANVLTF
cdr3_nt: TGTGCCAGCAGCAGACAGGGGAACTCTGGGGCCAACGTCCTGACTTTC
clone_size: once
d_call: TRBD1
cdr3_length: 16
j_call: TRBJ2-6
v_call: TRBV5-4

cdr3_aa: CATSDLAGVAYNEQFF
cdr3_nt: TGTGCCACCAGTGATTTGGCGGGAGTGGCCTACAATGAGCAGTTCTTC
clone_size: few
d_call: TRBD2
cdr3_length: 16
j_call: TRBJ2-1
v_call: TRBV24-1

cdr3_aa: CASSPRGFGGYTF
cdr3_nt: TGTGCCAGCTCACCACGGGGATTTGGTGGCTACACCTTC
clone_size: .
d_call: .
cdr3_length: 13
j_call: TRBJ1-2
v_call: TRBV18

cdr3_aa: CATSVTSQDTQYF
cdr3_nt: TGTGCCACCAGCGTTACCTCGCAAGATACGCAGTATTTT
clone_size: .
d_call: .
cdr3_length: 13
j_call: TRBJ2-3
v_call: TRBV15

cdr3_aa: CASSQDRSGLYEQYF
cdr3_nt: TGCGCCAGCAGCCAAGACCGTTCCGGCCTCTACGAGCAGTACTTC
clone_size: .
d_call: .
cdr3_length: 15
j_call: TRBJ2-7
v_call: TRBV4-3

cdr3_aa: CSAWTGETQYF
cdr3_nt: TGCAGTGCCTGGACCGGGGAGACCCAGTACTTC
clone_size: .
d_call: .
cdr3_length: 11
j_call: TRBJ2-5
v_call: TRBV20-1

cdr3_aa: CASSQLSPRSVDEQYF
cdr3_nt: TGTGCCAGCAGCCAATTGAGTCCCCGAAGCGTCGACGAGCAGTACTTC
clone_size: few
d_call: .
cdr3_length: 16
j_call: TRBJ2-7
v_call: TRBV14

cdr3_aa: CASSLVGVRSTDTQYF
cdr3_nt: TGTGCCAGCAGCTTGGTGGGGGTCCGAAGCACAGATACGCAGTATTTT
clone_size: few
d_call: .
cdr3_length: 16
j_call: TRBJ2-3
v_call: TRBV5-4

cdr3_aa: CSAKENYKYEQFF
cdr3_nt: TGCAGTGCTAAGGAGAATTACAAGTATGAGCAGTTCTTC
clone_size: .
d_call: .
cdr3_length: 13
j_call: TRBJ2-1
v_call: TRBV20-1

cdr3_aa: CASSLSGGTNEKLFF
cdr3_nt: TGCGCCAGCAGCCTGTCCGGGGGAACTAATGAAAAACTGTTTTTT
clone_size: .
d_call: .
cdr3_length: 15
j_call: TRBJ1-4
v_call: TRBV4-3

cdr3_aa: CAISATDSYNEQFF
cdr3_nt: TGTGCCATCAGTGCAACGGACTCCTACAATGAGCAGTTCTTC
clone_size: .
d_call: .
cdr3_length: 14
j_call: TRBJ2-1
v_call: TRBV10-3

cdr3_aa: CASSPSLAASYNEQFF
cdr3_nt: TGTGCTAGCAGCCCCTCCCTAGCGGCTTCCTACAATGAGCAGTTCTTC
clone_size: .
d_call: TRBD2
cdr3_length: 16
j_call: TRBJ2-1
v_call: TRBV7-7

cdr3_aa: CASSPESVFSSGNTIYF
cdr3_nt: TGTGCCAGCAGTCCAGAGTCAGTGTTCAGCTCTGGAAACACCATATATTTT
clone_size: few
d_call: .
cdr3_length: 17
j_call: TRBJ1-3
v_call: TRBV7-2

cdr3_aa: CASSPLAGAQETQYF
cdr3_nt: TGTGCCAGCTCACCACTGGCGGGGGCACAAGAGACCCAGTACTTC
clone_size: few
d_call: .
cdr3_length: 15
j_call: TRBJ2-5
v_call: TRBV18